The 16 T cell receptor beta chains below were found in one sample sequenced in a study of blood T cell repertoires in COVID-19. The method was immunoSEQ multiplex PCR; TCRdb's version includes in-frame clones alone and lacks a portion of them. The sample consists of about 480,000 clones, 88% of them appearing once. The sample taken for sequencing was PBMCs or T cells enriched from blood (not recorded which). These receptors originate from a woman aged 40-49 years who had recovered from COVID-19.

The count of this clone is one. The chain combines TRBV6-5 with TRBJ1-3; D is undetermined. The germline V and J ends were trimmed by 8 bases and 2 bases, with 16 bases remaining between them. Germline V gives CDR1 MNHEY, CDR2 SVGAGI. The CDR3 is 15 residues long. CDR3 in amino acids: CASGSGVAAGNTIYF. DNA of the CDR3: TGTGCCAGCGGGAGTGGGGTCGCAGCTGGAAACACCATATATTTT.

The chain couples TRBV19 to TRBJ1-2; 9 bases are a match to TRBD1. Germline loops: CDR1 LNHDA, CDR2 SQIVND (reference sequence). V lost 5 bases, J lost 4 bases, and 11 bases stayed unmatched. The CDR3 is made up of 16 amino acids. CDR3 sequence reads: CASSFSRDRVTYGYTF. The CDR3 nucleotides read TGTGCCAGTAGTTTCAGCCGGGACAGGGTAACCTATGGCTACACCTTC.

The chain is built from TRBV15 and TRBJ2-3; no clear D gene. V was trimmed by 4 bases and J by 6 bases, leaving 8 bases between them. In germline, CDR1 is LNHNV, CDR2 YYDKDF (reference sequence). The CDR3 is 12 amino acids. The CDR3 reads CATSTRRDTQYF. The DNA of the CDR3 is TGTGCCACCAGCACCCGGCGGGATACGCAGTATTTT.

J is TRBJ1-5 and V is TRBV19; 7 nucleotides agree with TRBD1. The CDR3 is made up of 15 amino acids. The germline gives CDR1 LNHDA, CDR2 SQIVND (reference sequence). V dropped 5 bases and J dropped 11; count of bases not matched to a gene: 15. This chain's CDR3 is CASSLDRRPGVAQHF. The CDR3 DNA sequence: TGTGCCAGTAGTTTGGACAGGCGACCGGGAGTGGCCCAGCATTTT.

The chain links TRBV12-5 to TRBJ1-3, with 8 bases identical to TRBD1. Germline V gene sequence: CDR1 LGHNT, CDR2 FRNRAP. CDR3 length: 14 amino acids. J lost 0 bases, V lost 6 bases, and 1 base had no gene match. The CDR3 region is CASGDRDSGNTIYF. The CDR3 nucleotides read TGTGCTAGTGGGGACAGGGACTCTGGAAACACCATATATTTT.

DNA for the CDR3: TGTGCCAGCAGACAACTCCGGGGAAAACTGTTTTTT. This translates into CASRQLRGKLFF. The chain has TRBV28 and TRBJ1-4; D gene ambiguous. V was shortened by 6 bases and J by 10 bases, with 12 bases between the two germline ends. CDR1 MDHEN and CDR2 SYDVKM come from the germline V gene. CDR3 size: 12 residues.

J is TRBJ1-5 and V is TRBV10-3, with D maybe TRBD1 (5 bases). The CDR3 loop spans 14 amino acids. Between the trimmed V and J ends, which lost 0 bases and 4 bases, there was a span of 7 bases. Per the germline V gene, CDR1 is ENHRY and CDR2 is SYGVKD. CDR3 residues: CAISESPGNQPQHF. CDR3 coding DNA: TGTGCCATCAGTGAGTCCCCAGGGAATCAGCCCCAGCATTTT.

The chain couples TRBV4-3 to TRBJ2-7; 8 bases line up with TRBD2. The CDR3 totals 15 residues. V dropped 4 bases and J dropped 4; count of bases not matched to a gene: 9. CDR1 and CDR2 (germline): LGHNA, YSLEER. CDR3 amino acids: CASSLLSLAVYEQYF. The CDR3 DNA is TGCGCCAGCAGCCTTCTCTCACTAGCGGTTTACGAGCAGTACTTC.

The rearrangement uses TRBV5-4 and TRBJ2-5; 10 bases match TRBD2. CDR3 length equals 15 residues. The ends lost 0 bases at V and 5 bases at J; junction bases unmatched: 4. CDR1 is SGHNT, CDR2 YYREEE, per germline (reference sequence). This chain's CDR3 is CASSLEPSGSETQYF. DNA for the CDR3: TGTGCCAGCAGCTTGGAGCCTAGCGGGAGTGAGACCCAGTACTTC.

This clone was observed a single time. The chain combines TRBV20-1 with TRBJ2-7; D gene uncertain. V lost 5 bases to trimming and J lost 5 bases, with 10 bases between them. Germline CDR1 is DFQATT and CDR2 is SNEGSKA (reference sequence). The CDR3 covers 11 residues. CDR3 DNA sequence: TGCAGTGCTCCCTTTGCGAACGAGCAGTACTTC. Protein product: CSAPFANEQYF.

V gene TRBV3-1 (or the pseudogene TRBV3-2) combines with J gene TRBJ2-1, with D possibly being TRBD1 (6 bases). The CDR3 loop spans 13 amino acids. Trimming removed 1 base from V and 10 bases from J, with 11 bases in between. Germline loops: CDR1 LGHDT, CDR2 YNNKEL (reference sequence). The DNA for the CDR3 is TGTGCCAGCAGCCAAGTCCCTAGGGGGGAGCAGTTCTTC. This encodes CASSQVPRGEQFF.

The CDR3 DNA reads as TGTGCCAGCAGGAGGGACAGGGAAGAGACCCAGTACTTC. Its translation is CASRRDREETQYF. The chain couples TRBV5-4 to TRBJ2-5; 9 positions match TRBD1. With 5 bases clipped from V and 3 bases from J, the junction kept 2 bases outside the gene matches. Looked up from germline, CDR1 is SGHNT and CDR2 is YYREEE (reference sequence). This CDR3 is 13 amino acids long.

Comment on this clone: Germline is not matched at one junction end, which may reflect a read error. V is TRBV12-3 or TRBV12-4 and J is TRBJ2-1; TRBD1 is a possible D gene (6 bases). This CDR3 is built from 8 residues. CDR3 nucleotides: TGTGCCAGCAGTTGGGGGCTCTTC. Translated: CASSWGLF.

The rearrangement uses TRBV4-3 and TRBJ1-5; unclear D gene. V was shortened by 1 base and J by 0 bases, with 13 bases between the two germline ends. There are 17 residues in the CDR3. Germline V gene data show CDR1 as LGHNA and CDR2 as YSLEER. The CDR3 here is CASSQGGESDSNQPQHF. CDR3 DNA sequence: TGCGCCAGCAGCCAAGGCGGAGAATCAGATAGCAATCAGCCCCAGCATTTT.

The V gene is TRBV13, the J gene TRBJ1-1, with 10 bases aligning to TRBD1. Germline lookup yields CDR1 PRHDT and CDR2 FYEKMQ (reference sequence). V was pared by 4 bases and J by 1 base, with 9 bases of the junction left unmatched. This CDR3 region has 17 residues. The CDR3 sequence is CASSSPRDRGTNTEAFF. The DNA for the CDR3 is TGTGCCAGCAGCTCCCCGCGGGACAGGGGAACGAACACTGAAGCTTTCTTT.

The chain combines TRBV18 with TRBJ2-1; tentative D call: TRBD2 (7 bases). This CDR3 is built from 16 residues. Trimming took off 3 bases at V and 2 bases at J, with 14 bases between the two ends. CDR1 is KGHSH and CDR2 is LQKENI in the germline V gene. The CDR3 region is CASSPRGGGAYNEQFF. Written as DNA, the CDR3 is TGTGCCAGCTCACCGAGAGGGGGGGGAGCCTACAATGAGCAGTTCTTC.